The 29 T cell receptor beta chains below all came from one sample that was sequenced in a study of metastatic and nonmetastatic thyroid tumors. Patients underwent thyroid surgery, and none had received any treatment before it. TCRdb redid the clone calls on the PCR reads using MiXCR. The sample carries almost 85,000 clones, under 15% recorded once. The material sequenced was tumor tissue. The receptors were sampled from a female donor with papillary thyroid cancer or a benign thyroid nodule (not recorded which). Some clones in this sample may be carry-over from other donors' samples.

The rearrangement joins TRBV20-1 to TRBJ2-7; tentative D call: TRBD1 (6 bases). V dropped 7 bases and J dropped 5 bases, with 15 bases sitting between them. Germline loops: CDR1 DFQATT, CDR2 SNEGSKA (reference sequence). There are 12 residues in the CDR3. The CDR3 reads CSGSRGANEQYF. For the CDR3, the DNA is TGCAGTGGGAGCAGGGGCGCCAACGAGCAGTACTTC.

This clone was seen ten or more times. This chain links TRBV2 with TRBJ1-1; TRBD1 is a possible D gene (5 bases). Looked up from germline, CDR1 is SNHLY and CDR2 is FYNNEI. Trimming pared 6 bases from V and 1 base from J, leaving 15 bases between. The CDR3 spans 15 residues. CDR3 sequence reads: CASRAPGAGNTEAFF. The CDR3 DNA reads TGTGCCAGCAGGGCCCCCGGGGCAGGGAACACTGAAGCTTTCTTT.

At least ten counts were recorded for this clone. The DNA of the CDR3 is TGTGCCAGCAGCCTTTGGGGGAGTGCGAACACCGGGGAGCTGTTTTTT. Its protein product is CASSLWGSANTGELFF. This chain uses TRBV11-2 with TRBJ2-2; D possibly matches TRBD1 or TRBD2 (5 bases each). Trimming left V 5 bases short and J 0 bases short, with 13 bases between. Germline values: CDR1 SGHAT, CDR2 FQNNGV. The CDR3 is 16 amino acids.

This clone was counted ten times or more. The V gene is TRBV2, the J gene TRBJ2-2; D is perhaps TRBD1 (5 bases). The length of the CDR3 is 13 residues. Germline CDR1 SNHLY, CDR2 FYNNEI. V was clipped by 8 bases and J by 7 bases, with 14 bases between them. The DNA for the CDR3 is TGTGCCAGCGGCAGGGTTCGAGGCGGGGAGCTGTTTTTT. It yields the protein CASGRVRGGELFF.

About this clone: One end of the junction varies from germline; a read error may be responsible. This chain links TRBV6-2 or TRBV6-3 with TRBJ2-7; the D is unclear. Germline CDR1 reads MNHEY; CDR2 reads SVGEGT. CDR3 length: 15 amino acids. The CDR3, as DNA: TGTGCCAGCACCCCTTGGGCAGATGGATTCTACGATCAGTATTTC. Encoded protein: CASTPWADGFYDQYF.

Many counts were recorded for this clone. The chain is built from TRBV28 and TRBJ2-7; 8 bases match TRBD2. This CDR3 has 15 amino acids. Germline loops: CDR1 MDHEN, CDR2 SYDVKM. The V and J ends lost 3 bases and 0 bases, in that order; junction bases with no gene match: 4. The CDR3 DNA sequence: TGTGCCAGCAGTTTTAGCGGGATTCACTCCTACGAGCAGTACTTC. Protein: CASSFSGIHSYEQYF. Based on the CDR3 plus reference TRBV28 and TRBJ2-7, the full variable domain is DVKVTQSSRYLVKRTGEKVFLECVQDMDHENMFWYRQDPGLGLRLIYFSYDVKMKEKGDIPEGYSVSREKKERFSLILESASTNQTSMYLCASSFSGIHSYEQYFGPGTRLTVT.

This clone showed up many times. Within the sample, other DNA sequences also encode this same CDR3. This chain links TRBV27 with TRBJ2-4, with D uncertain. V was cut by 5 bases and J by 1 base, with 15 bases left in between. The CDR3 length is 16 residues. The V gene's germline CDR1 is MNHEY and CDR2 SMNVEV (reference sequence). In DNA form, the CDR3 reads TGTGCCAGCAGTCCGAGGTCCCGTGAGGCCAAAAACATTCAGTACTTC. Amino acids: CASSPRSREAKNIQYF.

This clone appeared many times. The chain employs TRBV12-3 or TRBV12-4 and TRBJ2-1; D possibly corresponds to TRBD2 (6 bases). Trimming cost V 5 bases and J 9 bases, with 14 bases left between them. This CDR3 region has 13 residues. The CDR3 is CASSLGPRGEQFF. Here the CDR3 DNA reads TGTGCCAGCAGTCTCGGGCCGCGGGGTGAGCAGTTCTTC.

This clone was counted ten times or more. This chain links TRBV11-2 with TRBJ2-2; perhaps TRBD2 as D (6 bases). The germline gives CDR1 SGHAT, CDR2 FQNNGV. V lost 5 bases, J lost 3 bases, and 10 bases lay in between. The CDR3 is 14 residues long. CDR3 protein: CASSSSGDTGELFF. CDR3 in DNA: TGTGCCAGCAGCAGTAGCGGAGACACCGGGGAGCTGTTTTTT.

This clone was seen a handful of times. The J gene is TRBJ2-1, the V gene TRBV13, with 8 bases identical to TRBD1. The CDR3 extends over 13 amino acids. The junction had 9 bases not matched to a gene; V was cut back by 11 bases and J by 6 bases. Germline V CDR1 and CDR2: PRHDT, FYEKMQ (reference sequence). CDR3 in amino acids: CAGQGRGGNEQFF. The CDR3 DNA reads TGTGCCGGACAGGGCAGGGGAGGCAATGAGCAGTTCTTC.

This clone was detected ten times or more. The chain carries TRBV5-1 and TRBJ2-5; D is unclear. Germline-derived CDR1 and CDR2 are SGHRS and YFSETQ. This CDR3 is built from 13 residues. Deletions cut 7 bases from V and 4 bases from J, with 14 bases between. The CDR3 loop reads CASSDRVSETQYF. CDR3 DNA: TGCGCCAGCTCCGATAGGGTATCAGAGACCCAGTACTTC.

This clone was counted at least ten times. The chain is built from TRBV6-4 and TRBJ1-6; 8 bases are shared with TRBD1. Per the germline V gene, CDR1 is MRHNA and CDR2 is SNTAGT. With V trimmed by 0 bases and J by 6 bases, 1 base remained unmatched. This CDR3 has 15 residues. The CDR3 is CASSDSQGANSPLHF. The CDR3 DNA reads as TGTGCCAGCAGTGACTCCCAGGGGGCTAATTCACCCCTCCACTTT.

This clone was observed at least ten times. The rearrangement uses TRBV2 and TRBJ1-6, with a weak D call TRBD1 (6 bases). V was trimmed by 5 bases and J by 5 bases, leaving 16 bases between them. CDR1 and CDR2 (germline): SNHLY, FYNNEI. The CDR3 consists of 16 residues. CDR3 sequence (DNA): TGTGCCAGCAGTCCCCGGGACATTACACATAATTCACCCCTCCACTTT. It encodes CASSPRDITHNSPLHF.

The V call is TRBV30, the J call TRBJ2-2; 9 nucleotides agree with TRBD2. V trimming: 1 base; J trimming: 0 bases; junction bases outside the gene matches: 6. Germline CDR1 GTSNPN, CDR2 SVGIG (reference sequence). CDR3 length: 17 amino acids. CDR3 DNA: TGTGCCTGGAGTGCCCCTGGACTAGCGTCGAACACCGGGGAGCTGTTTTTT. Translated, it gives CAWSAPGLASNTGELFF.

This clone was counted ten times or more. The rearrangement links TRBV4-1 to TRBJ1-3; D is possibly TRBD1 (6 bases). Per the germline V gene, CDR1 is MGHRA and CDR2 is YSYEKL. CDR3 length: 14 residues. With 3 bases removed from V and 8 bases from J, the gap between germline ends came to 14 bases. The CDR3 region has the DNA TGCGCCAGCAGCCAGGGTCAGGGGCCGGACACCATATATTTT. Translated: CASSQGQGPDTIYF.

This clone was picked up many times. This rearrangement joins TRBV20-1 to TRBJ2-7, with D perhaps being TRBD1 or TRBD2 (5 bases each). V lost 4 bases and J 3 bases, leaving 10 bases between the germline ends. Per the germline V gene, CDR1 is DFQATT and CDR2 is SNEGSKA (reference sequence). CDR3 length: 12 residues. CDR3 sequence (DNA): TGCAGTGCTACCGGGACCCTCTACGAGCAGTACTTC. Amino acids: CSATGTLYEQYF.

There are many counts of this clone. The chain has TRBV5-1 and TRBJ1-5, with 7 bases fitting TRBD1. Losses at the gene ends were 2 bases for V and 7 bases for J; bases not matched to a gene: 9. Germline-derived CDR1 and CDR2 are SGHRS and YFSETQ. CDR3 size: 15 residues. CDR3 nucleotides: TGCGCCAGCAGCTTTGCAGGGGGAACAGGCCAGCCCCAGCATTTT. Translation gives CASSFAGGTGQPQHF.

Points on this clone: The junction and the germline gene differ at one end; a read error may be behind it. V is TRBV20-1 and J is TRBJ2-2; TRBD2 might be the D (5 bases). The CDR3 is made up of 14 amino acids. Germline V gene lookup returns CDR1 DFQATT and CDR2 SNEGSKA (reference sequence). CDR3 region: CSAPPRGRTVELFF. CDR3 in DNA: TGCAGTGCCCCCCCTCGGGGTCGCACCGTGGAGCTGTTTTTT.

This clone was found a few times. A much bigger clone sits one base away, suggesting this may be a read error. This sequence joins TRBV2 and TRBJ2-1; D not resolved. CDR1 is SNHLY and CDR2 is FYNNEI in the germline V gene. The CDR3 spans 12 residues. For the CDR3, the DNA is TGTGCCAACAGTGGATCCTACAATGAGCAGTTCTTC. Its protein product is CANSGSYNEQFF.

This clone showed up many times. The chain combines TRBV5-5 with TRBJ1-2; D gene ambiguous. V dropped 3 bases and J dropped 4 bases, with 7 bases sitting between them. Looked up from germline, CDR1 is SGHKS and CDR2 is YYEKEE (reference sequence). This CDR3 has 12 residues. In DNA, the CDR3 is TGTGCCAGCAGCTGGGGTAGCTATGGCTACACCTTC. The encoded protein is CASSWGSYGYTF.

As regards this clone: This CDR3 is also generated by other DNA sequences in the sample. The rearrangement uses TRBV3-1 and TRBJ2-3; perhaps TRBD2 as D (6 bases). This CDR3 is built from 15 residues. Trimming cost V 0 bases and J 7 bases, with 14 bases left between them. Germline lookup yields CDR1 LGHDT and CDR2 YNNKEL (reference sequence). CDR3 in amino acids: CASSQDGAGFNTQYF. DNA of the CDR3: TGTGCCAGCAGCCAAGATGGCGCGGGGTTTAATACGCAGTATTTT.

This clone has at least ten counts. This rearrangement joins TRBV5-6 to TRBJ1-3; D gene ambiguous. Germline V gives CDR1 SGHDT, CDR2 YYEEEE. Trimming pared 4 bases from V and 2 bases from J, leaving 10 bases between. The length of the CDR3 is 14 residues. CDR3 coding DNA: TGTGCCAGCAGCGGTTGGGAGCCTGGAAACACCATATATTTT. This sequence encodes CASSGWEPGNTIYF.

The chain is built from TRBV4-1 and TRBJ1-6; the D gene is possibly TRBD1 (5 bases). The CDR3 consists of 18 residues. Germline CDR1 MGHRA, CDR2 YSYEKL. The germline V and J ends were trimmed by 4 bases and 4 bases, with 20 bases remaining between them. Here the CDR3 DNA reads TGCGCCAGCAGCCGCCTACTTATTCCGGGACGGTATAATTCACCCCTCCACTTT. This encodes CASSRLLIPGRYNSPLHF.

The table lists this clone with many counts. This chain uses TRBV20-1 with TRBJ1-6; D ambiguous. The CDR3 consists of 14 residues. V was clipped by 2 bases and J by 7 bases, with 12 bases between them. From germline, CDR1 is DFQATT and CDR2 SNEGSKA (reference sequence). The DNA for the CDR3 is TGCAGTGCTAGATTGGGCCCTGGGAATTCACCCCTCCACTTT. Protein product: CSARLGPGNSPLHF.

This clone was seen only a few times. Compared with germline, one end of the junction differs, possibly owing to a read error. The V call is TRBV6-1, the J call TRBJ1-2; D is ambiguous. The CDR3 extends over 12 amino acids. The germline gives CDR1 MNHNS, CDR2 SASEGT. In DNA form, the CDR3 reads TGTGTCAGCAGAAAACAGTGCTATGGCTACACCTTC. It translates to CVSRKQCYGYTF.

Ten or more counts support this clone. This rearrangement joins TRBV6-6 to TRBJ2-1, with D possibly being TRBD1 or TRBD2 (5 bases each). Germline V CDR1 and CDR2: MNHNY, SVGAGI (reference sequence). The CDR3 is 16 residues long. Trimming removed 4 bases from V and 0 bases from J, with 13 bases in between. CDR3 amino acids: CASSSLGVSSYNEQFF. CDR3 sequence (DNA): TGTGCCAGCAGTTCCCTGGGGGTGAGCTCCTACAATGAGCAGTTCTTC.

Comment on this clone: Relative to the germline gene, one junction end is altered; a read error may explain this. This chain uses TRBV9 with TRBJ2-7; TRBD2 aligns across 8 bases. The CDR3 length is 16 residues. From germline, CDR1 is SGDLS and CDR2 YYNGEE. The CDR3: CASSPRTSRSFYEQHF. The CDR3, as DNA: TGTGCCAGCAGCCCGAGGACTAGCCGGAGTTTCTACGAGCAGCACTTC.

This clone showed up just a few times. The chain links TRBV2 to TRBJ1-1; D remains unclear. The CDR3 contains 11 residues. Germline lookup yields CDR1 SNHLY and CDR2 FYNNEI. Trimming left V 11 bases short and J 9 bases short, with 16 bases between. CDR3 bases: TGTGCCGGAGGAATCGAGTCCAAAGCTTTCTTT. Protein product: CAGGIESKAFF.

CDR3 residues: CASSPTQLAGGPNEQFF. DNA for the CDR3: TGTGCCAGCAGCCCTACCCAACTAGCGGGAGGGCCTAATGAGCAGTTCTTC. This chain uses TRBV6-6 with TRBJ2-1, with 13 positions matching TRBD2. The CDR3 covers 17 residues. The germline CDR1 and CDR2 sequences are MNHNY and SVGAGI (reference sequence). V lost 6 bases and J lost 7; bases outside the gene matches: 12.